This T cell receptor (beta chain) was obtained from a study of cytomegalovirus exposure and HLA in healthy donors. The CDR3 is 16 amino acids. From germline, CDR1 is LNHDA and CDR2 SQIVND (reference sequence). V was shortened by 5 bases and J by 0 bases, with 16 bases between the two germline ends. With 60 Vbeta and 13 Jbeta primers, the PCR was carried out. TCRdb keeps only in-frame clones here, not all; method: immunoSEQ multiplex PCR. The table lists tens of thousands of clones, roughly 74% of them singletons. Sequenced input: PBMCs. The chain has TRBV19 and TRBJ1-1; a possible D gene is TRBD1 (6 bases). The clonotype comes from a woman aged 35 to 49 in good health and CMV-seropositive. The chain's CDR3 is CASSVSGTKLNTEAFF. For the CDR3, the DNA is TGTGCCAGTAGTGTCTCCGGGACAAAGTTGAACACTGAAGCTTTCTTT.